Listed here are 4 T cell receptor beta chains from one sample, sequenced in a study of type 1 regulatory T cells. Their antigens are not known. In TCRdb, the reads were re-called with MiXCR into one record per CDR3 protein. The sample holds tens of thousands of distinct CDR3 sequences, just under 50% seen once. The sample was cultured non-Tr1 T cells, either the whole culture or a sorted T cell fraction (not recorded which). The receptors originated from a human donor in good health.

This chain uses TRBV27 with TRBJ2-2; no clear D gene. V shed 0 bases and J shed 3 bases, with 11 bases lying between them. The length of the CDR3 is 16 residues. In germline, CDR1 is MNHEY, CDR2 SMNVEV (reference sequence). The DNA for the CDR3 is TGTGCCAGCAGTTTATCATGGGGTAGGGACACCGGGGAGCTGTTTTTT. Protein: CASSLSWGRDTGELFF.

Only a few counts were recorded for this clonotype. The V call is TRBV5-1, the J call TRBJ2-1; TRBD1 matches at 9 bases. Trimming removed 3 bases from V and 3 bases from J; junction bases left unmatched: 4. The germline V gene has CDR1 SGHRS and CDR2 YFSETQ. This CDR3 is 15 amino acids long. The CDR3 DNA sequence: TGCGCCAGCAGCTGGGACAGGGAGGACTACAATGAGCAGTTCTTC. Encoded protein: CASSWDREDYNEQFF.

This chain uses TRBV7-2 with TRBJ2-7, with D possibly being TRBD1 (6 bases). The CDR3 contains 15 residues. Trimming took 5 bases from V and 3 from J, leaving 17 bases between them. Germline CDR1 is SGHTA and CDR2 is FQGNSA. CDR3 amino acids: CASSPSYRAYYEQYF. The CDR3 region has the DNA TGTGCCAGCAGCCCCAGTTACAGGGCCTACTACGAGCAGTACTTC.

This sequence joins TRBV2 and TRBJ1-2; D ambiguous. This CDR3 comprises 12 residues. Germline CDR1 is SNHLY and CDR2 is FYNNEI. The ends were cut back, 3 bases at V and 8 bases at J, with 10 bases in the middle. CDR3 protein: CASSDPGGGYTF. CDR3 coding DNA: TGTGCCAGCAGTGACCCTGGCGGGGGCTACACCTTC.